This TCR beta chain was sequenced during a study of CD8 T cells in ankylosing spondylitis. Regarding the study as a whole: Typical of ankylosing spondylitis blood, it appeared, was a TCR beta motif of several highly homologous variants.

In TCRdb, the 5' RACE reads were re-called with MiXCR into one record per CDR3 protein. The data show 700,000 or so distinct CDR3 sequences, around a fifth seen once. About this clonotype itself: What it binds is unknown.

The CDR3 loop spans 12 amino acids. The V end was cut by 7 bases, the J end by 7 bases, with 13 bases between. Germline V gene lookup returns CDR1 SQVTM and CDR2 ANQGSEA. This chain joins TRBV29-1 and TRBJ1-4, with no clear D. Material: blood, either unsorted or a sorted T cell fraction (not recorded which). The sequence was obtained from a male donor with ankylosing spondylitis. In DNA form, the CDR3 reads TGCAGCGCTACCGGACCGCTTGAAAAACTGTTTTTT. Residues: CSATGPLEKLFF. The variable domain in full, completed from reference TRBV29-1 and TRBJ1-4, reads SAVISQKPSRDICQRGTSLTIQCQVDSQVTMMFWYRQQPGQSLTLIATANQGSEATYESGFVIDKFPISRPNLTFSTLTVSNMSPEDSSIYLCSATGPLEKLFFGSGTQLSVL.